The clone carrying this T cell receptor beta chain came up a few times. Its antigen remains unknown. These data originate in a study of PD-L1 blockade in urothelial cancer. Study-wide background: Researchers looked at the blood 3 weeks (second dose) and 6 weeks after treatment began. Whole-study results and caveats: Prediction of better survival came from below-median pretreatment blood TCR clonality.

Some clones are missing from TCRdb's copy, which holds only in-frame ones; the method was immunoSEQ multiplex PCR. This sample has fewer than 75,000 clones, with 84% found just once. Samples were collected from each patient before treatment and during treatment. Each patient gave between 1 and 8 of them in total. Specimen: PBMCs, collected around atezolizumab (anti-PD-L1) treatment. The receptor comes from a man aged 70 or older with urothelial cancer.

The CDR3 loop reads CAIMKGDQAYNEQFF. The CDR3 coding sequence is TGTGCCATTATGAAGGGGGACCAAGCCTACAATGAGCAGTTCTTC. The V call is TRBV2, the J call TRBJ2-1; D is perhaps TRBD1 (6 bases). The CDR3 sequence is 15 residues long. The V end was cut by 10 bases, the J end by 2 bases, with 18 bases between. Looked up from germline, CDR1 is SNHLY and CDR2 is FYNNEI.